The entry below gives a single T cell receptor (beta chain) sequence along with its context. Its antigen is unidentified. CDR3 length: 14 amino acids. Germline V gives CDR1 MDHEN, CDR2 SYDVKM. Trimming took off 5 bases at V and 4 bases at J, with 12 bases between the two ends. 13 Jbeta primers and 60 Vbeta primers were used for the PCR. Some clones are missing from TCRdb's copy, which holds only in-frame ones; the method was immunoSEQ multiplex PCR. The sample contains more than 150,000 clones, under 80% of which appear only once. Each donor was nominally healthy when sampled (though unrecorded immune exposures were likely). The data were obtained in a study of cytomegalovirus exposure and HLA in healthy donors. Study context: Earlier findings included about 120 million unique TCR beta sequences obtained from about 179 million T cells.

Whole-study results and caveats: In an earlier analysis, productive rearrangement rates for most beta V segments clustered near 87% or 30%. Some V segments (TRBV6-2 and TRBV6-3 among them) were excluded as indistinguishable.

The rearrangement links TRBV28 to TRBJ1-3, with D possibly being TRBD1 (6 bases). The sequence was collected from a woman aged 25-40 years in good health and CMV-seropositive. Sequencing used PBMCs. CDR3 sequence reads: CASSHGGAGNTIYF. In nucleotides, the CDR3 is TGTGCCAGCAGTCATGGGGGGGCGGGAAACACCATATATTTT. Supplemented by reference TRBV28 and TRBJ1-3, the full variable domain reads DVKVTQSSRYLVKRTGEKVFLECVQDMDHENMFWYRQDPGLGLRLIYFSYDVKMKEKGDIPEGYSVSREKKERFSLILESASTNQTSMYLCASSHGGAGNTIYFGEGSWLTVV.